These T cell receptor beta chains were read from a single sample in a study of T cell responses to AZD1222 COVID-19 vaccine. The data were produced by immunoSEQ multiplex PCR, yet TCRdb's version contains in-frame clones alone and is incomplete. There are roughly 200,000 clones in the sample; about 90% occur only once, and about 7.2% lies in the top ten. Sequenced material: peripheral blood, taken on day 0 of AZD1222 vaccination. The receptors were gathered from an adult in good health. CDR3s include the opening cysteine and the closing phenylalanine or tryptophan. The D gene is left open where the match is weak. Some rows have no size entry. The others give once, few or many, or a class for an expanded clone.

j_gene: TRBJ2-1
abundance: .
d_gene: .
v_gene: TRBV5-4
CDR3nt: TGTGCCAGCAGCATGGTGACCGCCGTCTATGAGCAGTTCTTC
CDR3aa: CASSMVTAVYEQFF

j_gene: TRBJ1-3
abundance: .
d_gene: .
v_gene: TRBV7-2
CDR3nt: TGTGCCAGCAGCTTAGGACAGGTCTCTGGAAACACCATATATTTT
CDR3aa: CASSLGQVSGNTIYF

j_gene: TRBJ2-3
abundance: many
d_gene: .
v_gene: TRBV6-2/TRBV6-3
CDR3nt: TGTGCCAGCAGTGGCCCTCAGGGCGCAGATACGCAGTATTTT
CDR3aa: CASSGPQGADTQYF

j_gene: TRBJ1-2
abundance: .
d_gene: .
v_gene: TRBV7-8
CDR3nt: TGTGCCAGCAGCTTAGCGCTCGGGTCGCAATGGCCCGATGGCTACACCTTC
CDR3aa: CASSLALGSQWPDGYTF

j_gene: TRBJ1-6
abundance: .
d_gene: .
v_gene: TRBV27
CDR3nt: TGTGCCAGCAGTTTATCGTCAGAGAGCTCCTATAATTCACCCCTCCACTTT
CDR3aa: CASSLSSESSYNSPLHF

j_gene: TRBJ2-5
abundance: .
d_gene: TRBD2
v_gene: TRBV6-5
CDR3nt: TGTGCCAGCAACGGCGGGGGGCTGGGAGAGACCCAGTACTTC
CDR3aa: CASNGGGLGETQYF

j_gene: TRBJ2-1
abundance: .
d_gene: .
v_gene: TRBV4-1
CDR3nt: TGCGCCAGCAGCCAAGGACTCTACAATGAGCAGTTCTTC
CDR3aa: CASSQGLYNEQFF

j_gene: TRBJ2-5
abundance: .
d_gene: TRBD2
v_gene: TRBV6-1
CDR3nt: TGTGCCAGCAGTGAACCCCCAGGACTAGCGGTACCCCAAGAGACCCAGTACTTC
CDR3aa: CASSEPPGLAVPQETQYF

j_gene: TRBJ2-7
abundance: .
d_gene: .
v_gene: TRBV10-3
CDR3nt: TGTGCCATCAGTGAGAAGCCAGGGTGGTACGAGCAGTACTTC
CDR3aa: CAISEKPGWYEQYF

j_gene: TRBJ1-2
abundance: .
d_gene: .
v_gene: TRBV15
CDR3nt: TGTGCCACCAGCAGATCCGAGCGATACTATGGCTACACCTTC
CDR3aa: CATSRSERYYGYTF

j_gene: TRBJ2-1
abundance: .
d_gene: TRBD1
v_gene: TRBV5-1
CDR3nt: TGCGCCAGCAGCCAATCCGGGACAGTCTACAATGAGCAGTTCTTC
CDR3aa: CASSQSGTVYNEQFF

j_gene: TRBJ1-6
abundance: .
d_gene: .
v_gene: TRBV9
CDR3nt: TGTGCCAGCAGCCTGGGCAGGGGTTCACCCCTCCACTTT
CDR3aa: CASSLGRGSPLHF

j_gene: TRBJ1-5
abundance: .
d_gene: .
v_gene: TRBV7-2
CDR3nt: TGTGCCAGCACCCCCGGCGCGGGCAATCAGCCCCAGCATTTT
CDR3aa: CASTPGAGNQPQHF

j_gene: TRBJ2-3
abundance: .
d_gene: .
v_gene: TRBV6-5
CDR3nt: TGTGCCAGCAGTTCTGGGGCGGCCCTCACAGATACGCAGTATTTT
CDR3aa: CASSSGAALTDTQYF

j_gene: TRBJ2-1
abundance: .
d_gene: TRBD2
v_gene: TRBV6-2/TRBV6-3
CDR3nt: TGTGCCAGCAGTTCCGGACTAGCGGGGGGCCGCTCCTACAATGAGCAGTTCTTC
CDR3aa: CASSSGLAGGRSYNEQFF

j_gene: TRBJ2-2
abundance: .
d_gene: .
v_gene: TRBV10-3
CDR3nt: TGTGCCTCCCGGACAGATTTGAACACCGGGGAGCTGTTTTTT
CDR3aa: CASRTDLNTGELFF

j_gene: TRBJ1-1
abundance: .
d_gene: TRBD1
v_gene: TRBV19
CDR3nt: TGTGCCAGTACCACCTTACTCGGGACAGGAGGCACTGAAGCTTTCTTT
CDR3aa: CASTTLLGTGGTEAFF

j_gene: TRBJ2-2
abundance: .
d_gene: .
v_gene: TRBV20-1
CDR3nt: TGCAGTGCTAGTGCCAGACAGAACACCGGGGAGCTGTTTTTT
CDR3aa: CSASARQNTGELFF

j_gene: TRBJ1-1
abundance: .
d_gene: TRBD1
v_gene: TRBV27
CDR3nt: TGTGCCAGCAGTTATAGCAGGAGACAGGGGGAGGCGGCTTTCTTT
CDR3aa: CASSYSRRQGEAAFF

j_gene: TRBJ1-4
abundance: .
d_gene: TRBD1
v_gene: TRBV6-5
CDR3nt: TGTGCCAGCAGTTACGGGACAGGGGGACGAAAACTGTTTTTT
CDR3aa: CASSYGTGGRKLFF

j_gene: TRBJ2-3
abundance: .
d_gene: TRBD2
v_gene: TRBV2
CDR3nt: TGTGCCAGCATGGGCGGGGGGCGCACAGATACGCAGTATTTT
CDR3aa: CASMGGGRTDTQYF

j_gene: TRBJ2-2
abundance: .
d_gene: TRBD2
v_gene: TRBV7-2
CDR3nt: TGTGCCAGCAGCTTACGGGCTAGCGGGGGCGGAAACACCGGGGAGCTGTTTTTT
CDR3aa: CASSLRASGGGNTGELFF

j_gene: TRBJ1-1
abundance: once
d_gene: TRBD1
v_gene: TRBV29-1
CDR3nt: TGCAGCGCCCCGACAGGGGCAAGGACTGAAGCTTTCTTT
CDR3aa: CSAPTGARTEAFF

j_gene: TRBJ2-7
abundance: .
d_gene: .
v_gene: TRBV13
CDR3nt: TGTGCCAGCAGCTTAGGACGGGGAACCTACGAGCAGTACTTC
CDR3aa: CASSLGRGTYEQYF

j_gene: TRBJ2-7
abundance: .
d_gene: .
v_gene: TRBV28
CDR3nt: TGTGCCAGCAGCTACCTTCATGAGGCAGTAATCATTCCCTACGAGCAGTACTTC
CDR3aa: CASSYLHEAVIIPYEQYF

j_gene: TRBJ1-4
abundance: once
d_gene: .
v_gene: TRBV11-3
CDR3nt: TGTGCCAGCAGCTTAGCGGCAGTGAAGGATAATGAAAAACTGTTTTTT
CDR3aa: CASSLAAVKDNEKLFF

j_gene: TRBJ2-3
abundance: .
d_gene: .
v_gene: TRBV30
CDR3nt: TGTGCCTGCCTCGCCAAGGGGGCGGGCGGGGTAACAGATACGCAGTATTTT
CDR3aa: CACLAKGAGGVTDTQYF

j_gene: TRBJ2-7
abundance: .
d_gene: .
v_gene: TRBV9
CDR3nt: TGTGCCAGCAGCGGCTCTCGGATGACAGGCAGCGAGCAGTACTTC
CDR3aa: CASSGSRMTGSEQYF

j_gene: TRBJ1-1
abundance: .
d_gene: .
v_gene: TRBV5-1
CDR3nt: TGCGCCAGCAGCTTGGCCGGATCTATGAACACTGAAGCTTTCTTT
CDR3aa: CASSLAGSMNTEAFF

j_gene: TRBJ2-5
abundance: .
d_gene: .
v_gene: TRBV25-1
CDR3nt: TGTGCCAGCAGTCCGCCAGGGTCTCAAGAGACCCAGTACTTC
CDR3aa: CASSPPGSQETQYF

j_gene: TRBJ2-5
abundance: .
d_gene: .
v_gene: TRBV19
CDR3nt: TGTGCCAGTAGTTTGGGTAGGGCCCGGGGTGCGGAGACCCAGTACTTC
CDR3aa: CASSLGRARGAETQYF

j_gene: TRBJ2-7
abundance: .
d_gene: TRBD1
v_gene: TRBV7-2
CDR3nt: TGTGCCAGCAGCTTTCGACAGGGCATTACCTACGAGCAGTACTTC
CDR3aa: CASSFRQGITYEQYF

j_gene: TRBJ1-5
abundance: .
d_gene: .
v_gene: TRBV6-5
CDR3nt: TGTGCCACCTCGAGGGTAAGCAATCAGCCCCAGCATTTT
CDR3aa: CATSRVSNQPQHF

j_gene: TRBJ1-3
abundance: .
d_gene: TRBD1
v_gene: TRBV9
CDR3nt: TGTGCCAGCAGGGCCGGGACAGGGGGCGCCGGAAACACCATATATTTT
CDR3aa: CASRAGTGGAGNTIYF